Reported below is one T cell receptor (beta chain). No cognate antigen has been identified for it. No per-base quality is available; no much larger clone lies one base away. The entry originates in a study of a mutant IDH1 vaccine in newly diagnosed glioma (dated by TCRdb to about 2021). Study-wide context: Patients were given eight vaccinations, in weeks 1, 3, 5, 7, 11, 15, 19 and 23, which matched visits V03 through V10. Vaccination began 4-6 weeks after radiotherapy alone, or alongside temozolomide cycles in the chemotherapy-containing groups. The approximately 32 treated patients were approximately 62% male and about 40% female, with a mean age of around 40 years. Before enrollment, patients had received standard therapy of radiotherapy alone, temozolomide alone, or radiochemotherapy with temozolomide; most received the combination. Peripheral blood was drawn at six visits: V03 (baseline), V05, V07, V10, V12 and V13. Longitudinal TCRB deep sequencing was done for 25 to 30 treated patients, wherever samples were available for exploratory analyses. The investigation overall reported the following: According to the authors, sample limitations meant that analyses of patient blood samples could not be reproduced. Vaccine-induced immune responses across multiple MHC alleles were detected in roughly 94% of patients. Pseudoprogression appeared unrelated to alterations in the top peripheral T cell clonotypes detected by TCRB sequencing. Availability determined which PBMC samples were chosen for TCRB deep sequencing.

Explained via the paper, the time point label denotes: week 23, last vaccination. Every vaccine dose consisted of 300 ug of a 20-mer mutant IDH1 peptide in Montanide, administered subcutaneously together with topical imiquimod. Donors had newly diagnosed WHO grade 3 or 4 IDH1-mutant astrocytomas with loss of nuclear ATRX. The samples were drawn from NOA16, a multicentre, single-arm, open-label phase I trial in Germany that tested a mutant IDH1 peptide vaccine in humans for the first time. Genomic DNA for TCRB sequencing was isolated from EDTA blood with the DNeasy Blood and Tissue Kit. CDR1 and CDR2 are read off the germline V gene (reference sequence) as LNHDA and SQIVND. Germline trimming amounts to 4 bases on V and 0 bases on J, with 9 as the count of junction bases outside the gene matches. The CDR3 goes from the cysteine to the phenylalanine over 18 residues. The sequence is cut down to CDR3 DNA, 54 bases in frame from base 1.

The receptor library was made with the immunoSEQ multiplex PCR assay. Rearranged TCR beta chain sequences were amplified using the hsTCRB Kit according to the manufacturer's protocol. Sequencing of TCRB libraries was carried out on an Illumina MiSeq. In the authors' own workflow: The proprietary platform of the kit vendor was used for demultiplexing, trimming and gene mapping. TCRdb retrieved this table from immuneACCESS and kept in-frame rearrangements only. Not all clones are present; in checked studies, unresolved V genes account for under half, and no reason is known for the remainder. V, J and clone size are those of that table, while D and trimming were read from the DNA. The sample has tens of thousands of clones on record, 84% of them singletons. The ten largest make up less than 15% of the sample.

The TCR comes from a young man with glioma. Sample: PBMCs, taken from a glioma patient whose treatment included an IDH1 peptide vaccine. Here the chain combines TRBV19 and TRBJ2-1, and 10 bases in between align with TRBD2. The base sequence is TGTGCCAGTAGTAAGGGAAGGGGACTAGCGAGCTCCTACAATGAGCAGTTCTTC. It translates as CASSKGRGLASSYNEQFF.